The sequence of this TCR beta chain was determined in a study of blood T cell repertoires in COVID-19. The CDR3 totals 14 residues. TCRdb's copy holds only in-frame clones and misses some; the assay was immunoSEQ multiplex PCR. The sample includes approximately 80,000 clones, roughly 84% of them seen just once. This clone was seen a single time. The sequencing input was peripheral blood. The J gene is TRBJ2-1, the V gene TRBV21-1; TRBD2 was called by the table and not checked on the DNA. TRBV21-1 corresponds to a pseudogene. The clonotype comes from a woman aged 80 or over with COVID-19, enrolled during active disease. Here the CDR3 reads CASSQAGAGTEQFF. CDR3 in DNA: TGTGCCAGCAGCCAAGCGGGAGCGGGCACTGAGCAGTTCTTC.